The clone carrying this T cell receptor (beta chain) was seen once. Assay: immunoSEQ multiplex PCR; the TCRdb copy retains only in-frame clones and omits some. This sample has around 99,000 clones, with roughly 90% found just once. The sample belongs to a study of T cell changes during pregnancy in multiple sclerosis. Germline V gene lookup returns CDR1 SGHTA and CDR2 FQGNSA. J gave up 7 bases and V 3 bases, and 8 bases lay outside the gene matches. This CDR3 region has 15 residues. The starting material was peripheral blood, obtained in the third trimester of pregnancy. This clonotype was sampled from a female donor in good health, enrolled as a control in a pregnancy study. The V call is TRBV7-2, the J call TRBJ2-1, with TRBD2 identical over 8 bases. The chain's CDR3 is CASSFGRGAANEQFF. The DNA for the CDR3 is TGTGCCAGCAGCTTTGGGCGGGGGGCTGCAAATGAGCAGTTCTTC.